The clone carrying this T cell receptor beta chain occurred a few times. Its matching antigen is unknown. Gene names are mouse gene names. The read ends 4 residues early relative to the CDR3; the germline J gene fills the gap. This entry comes from a study of CD8+ T cells in alopecia areata. CDR1 is NSQYPW, CDR2 LRSPGD, per germline (reference sequence). This CDR3 has 12 amino acids. Extraction of RNA preceded its reverse transcription into cDNA, which served as the sequencing template. Libraries were prepared by immunoSEQ multiplex PCR; TCRdb keeps only in-frame clonotypes and omits some of them. The data show 200,000 to 300,000 clones, none appearing only once, with more than 0.95% held by the ten largest. After pooling, cutaneous lymph node cells were sorted with CD4, CD8alpha, NKG2D, NKG2ACE and other markers. Study observations and caveats: Lesional scalp displayed greater clonality than normal scalp, most notably in alopecia totalis/universalis.

The chain recombines TRBV1 with TRBJ2-7; 7 positions agree with TRBD1. This receptor was identified in a C3H/HeJ mouse with alopecia areata. These mice share the MHC haplotype H2-k. The sequencing sample was made of CD4+ T cells sorted from a lymph node. Here the CDR3 reads CTCSVDRYEQYF. The covered CDR3 bases are TGCACCTGCAGTGTGGACAGGTAT.